A selection of T cell receptor beta chains follows, all from one sample in a study of CXCR3-negative and CXCR3-positive naive CD8 T cells. TCRdb derives one entry per CDR3 protein from the 5' RACE reads, leaving out DNA. The sample holds 43,000 or so distinct CDR3 sequences. The sequenced sample consisted of naive CXCR3- CD8+ T cells from blood. Receptor source: a human donor in good health. Some clones in this sample may be carry-over from other donors' samples. Both conserved end residues are part of each CDR3. Clone size is not always given. Where it is, it says once, few, many or a class for expanded clones.

abundance: .
len: 13
v_gene: TRBV6-5
j_gene: TRBJ2-1
CDR3aa: CASSYSASGEQFF

abundance: .
len: 13
v_gene: TRBV9
j_gene: TRBJ2-5
CDR3aa: CASSVGPAETQYF

abundance: .
len: 12
v_gene: TRBV21-1
j_gene: TRBJ2-1
CDR3aa: CASSIRTNEQFF

abundance: .
len: 14
v_gene: TRBV12-3/TRBV12-4
j_gene: TRBJ1-4
CDR3aa: CASSFMGRNEKLFF

abundance: .
len: 12
v_gene: TRBV7-2
j_gene: TRBJ1-2
CDR3aa: CASSWTGSFYTF

abundance: .
len: 16
v_gene: TRBV6-2/TRBV6-3
j_gene: TRBJ2-1
CDR3aa: CASSYSIIPGYNEQFF

abundance: medium-sized
len: 17
v_gene: TRBV6-5
j_gene: TRBJ1-2
CDR3aa: CASSYSGLRANSYGYTF

abundance: .
len: 15
v_gene: TRBV7-7
j_gene: TRBJ2-3
CDR3aa: CASSLAGGRTDTQYF

abundance: .
len: 12
v_gene: TRBV28
j_gene: TRBJ2-7
CDR3aa: CASSSDSYEQYF

abundance: .
len: 14
v_gene: TRBV12-3/TRBV12-4
j_gene: TRBJ1-1
CDR3aa: CASISLGQDTEAFF

abundance: .
len: 18
v_gene: TRBV6-6
j_gene: TRBJ2-3
CDR3aa: CASSYLSRRQGGTDTQYF

abundance: .
len: 13
v_gene: TRBV11-2
j_gene: TRBJ2-1
CDR3aa: CASSARPGTEQFF

abundance: .
len: 15
v_gene: TRBV5-1
j_gene: TRBJ2-7
CDR3aa: CASSFPSAGGNEQYF

abundance: .
len: 12
v_gene: TRBV5-1
j_gene: TRBJ2-2
CDR3aa: CASSINSGELFF

abundance: .
len: 12
v_gene: TRBV29-1
j_gene: TRBJ2-7
CDR3aa: CRVRDSSYEQYF

abundance: .
len: 14
v_gene: TRBV7-3
j_gene: TRBJ2-2
CDR3aa: CASSPGTTTGELFF

abundance: .
len: 16
v_gene: TRBV6-5
j_gene: TRBJ2-1
CDR3aa: CASSPRGTSGGNEQFF

abundance: .
len: 13
v_gene: TRBV21-1
j_gene: TRBJ1-1
CDR3aa: CARPTGEENEAFF

abundance: .
len: 15
v_gene: TRBV10-2
j_gene: TRBJ1-4
CDR3aa: CASSDPGQANEKLFF

abundance: .
len: 13
v_gene: TRBV5-1
j_gene: TRBJ1-1
CDR3aa: CASMAAMNTEAFF

abundance: .
len: 13
v_gene: TRBV7-3
j_gene: TRBJ1-1
CDR3aa: CASSEGTGTEAFF

abundance: medium-sized
len: 17
v_gene: TRBV28
j_gene: TRBJ2-3
CDR3aa: CASSFLDSRGPAGTQYF

abundance: .
len: 13
v_gene: TRBV11-2
j_gene: TRBJ2-7
CDR3aa: CASSPMSGFGRYF

abundance: .
len: 14
v_gene: TRBV6-4
j_gene: TRBJ2-1
CDR3aa: CASSDSRDLNEQFF

abundance: .
len: 17
v_gene: TRBV7-3
j_gene: TRBJ1-1
CDR3aa: CASSLPQGDGANTEAFF

abundance: .
len: 13
v_gene: TRBV11-2
j_gene: TRBJ1-2
CDR3aa: CASSLATNYGYTF

abundance: medium-sized
len: 13
v_gene: TRBV24-1
j_gene: TRBJ2-1
CDR3aa: CATSVAEYNEQFF

abundance: .
len: 16
v_gene: TRBV7-9
j_gene: TRBJ2-6
CDR3aa: CAPATSGTYGANVLTF

abundance: .
len: 21
v_gene: TRBV5-1
j_gene: TRBJ2-2
CDR3aa: CASSSLTIPAGGGKNTGELFF

abundance: .
len: 15
v_gene: TRBV28
j_gene: TRBJ2-5
CDR3aa: CASLRRVRNQETQYF